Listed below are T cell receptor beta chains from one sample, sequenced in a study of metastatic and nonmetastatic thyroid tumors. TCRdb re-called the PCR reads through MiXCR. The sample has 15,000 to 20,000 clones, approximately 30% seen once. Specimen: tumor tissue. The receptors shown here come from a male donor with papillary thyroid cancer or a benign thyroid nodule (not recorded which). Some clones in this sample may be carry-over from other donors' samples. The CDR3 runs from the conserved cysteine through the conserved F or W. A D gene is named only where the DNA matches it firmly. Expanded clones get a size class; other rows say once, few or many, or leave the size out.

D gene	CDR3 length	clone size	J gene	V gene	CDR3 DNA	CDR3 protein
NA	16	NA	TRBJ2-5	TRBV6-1	TGTGCCAGCAGCCTACAGTGGTCCCTAGGGGGGGAGACCCAGTACTTC	CASSLQWSLGGETQYF
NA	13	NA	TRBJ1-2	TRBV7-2	TGTGCCAGCAGCTTACAGGGTCTTAGAGGCTACACCTTC	CASSLQGLRGYTF
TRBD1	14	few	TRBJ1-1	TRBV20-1	TGCAGTGCGCGGGGAGACAGGGTTAACACTGAAGCTTTCTTT	CSARGDRVNTEAFF
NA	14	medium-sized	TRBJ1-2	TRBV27	TGTGCCAGCAGTTTAACCAGGGTTACGGGCGGCTACACCTTC	CASSLTRVTGGYTF
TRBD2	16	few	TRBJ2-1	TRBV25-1	TGTGCCAGCAGTGACACTAGCGGGAGGTCCTACAATGAGCAGTTCTTC	CASSDTSGRSYNEQFF
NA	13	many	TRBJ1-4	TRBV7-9	TGTGCCAGCAGCTGGGCAGGGCCTGAAAAACTGTTTTTT	CASSWAGPEKLFF
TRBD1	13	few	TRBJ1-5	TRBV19	TGTGCCAGTACCTACACAGGGGATCAGCCCCAGCATTTT	CASTYTGDQPQHF
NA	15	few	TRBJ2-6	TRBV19	TGTGCCAGTAGTATAAAGAACTCTGGGGCCAACGTCCTGACTTTC	CASSIKNSGANVLTF
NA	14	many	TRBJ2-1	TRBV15	TGTGCCACCAGCAGAGATGACTTGGGGGTTGAGCAGTTCTTC	CATSRDDLGVEQFF
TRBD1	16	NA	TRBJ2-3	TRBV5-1	TGCGCCAGCAGCACCGGACAGGGGAGTAGCACAGATACGCAGTATTTT	CASSTGQGSSTDTQYF
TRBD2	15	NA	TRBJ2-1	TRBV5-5	TGTGCCAGCAGGTTCGGGACTAGTACCGTCAATGAGCAGTTCTTC	CASRFGTSTVNEQFF
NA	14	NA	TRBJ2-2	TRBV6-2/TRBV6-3	TGTGCCAGCAGTTACTCGAAGTGGTCCGGGGAGCTGTTTTTT	CASSYSKWSGELFF
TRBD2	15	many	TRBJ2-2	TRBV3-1	TGTGCCAGCAGCCAAGGCGGGAGGTCCCACGGGGAGCTGTTTTTT	CASSQGGRSHGELFF
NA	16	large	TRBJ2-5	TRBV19	TGTGCCAGTAGTATTGGTGACAGGCCCCCTCAAGAGACCCAGTACTTC	CASSIGDRPPQETQYF
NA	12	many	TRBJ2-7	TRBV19	TGTGCCAGTAGTCCCCCCGGGGGCAAGCAGTACTTC	CASSPPGGKQYF
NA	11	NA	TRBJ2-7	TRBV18	TGTGCCAGCTCACCACCCTACGAGCAGTACTTC	CASSPPYEQYF
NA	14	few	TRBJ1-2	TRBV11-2	TGTGCCAGCAGCCCAGGGACGGCGAACTATGGCTACACCTTC	CASSPGTANYGYTF
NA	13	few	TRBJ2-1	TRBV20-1	TGCAGTGCTAGAACGGGATCCTACAATGAGCAGTTCTTC	CSARTGSYNEQFF
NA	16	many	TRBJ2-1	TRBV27	TGTGCCAGCAGTCCGGGGAGGGGGGGAACCTACAATGAGCAGTTCTTC	CASSPGRGGTYNEQFF
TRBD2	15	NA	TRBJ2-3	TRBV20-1	TGCAGTGCTAGTGATAGCGGGAGGGCCGCAGATACGCAGTATTTT	CSASDSGRAADTQYF
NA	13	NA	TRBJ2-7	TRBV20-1	TGCAGTGCTCTCCAGCGCGGGAACTACGAGCAGTACTTC	CSALQRGNYEQYF
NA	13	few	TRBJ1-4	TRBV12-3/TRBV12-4	TGTGCCAGCAAGGTCCAGGAATCCGAAAAACTGTTTTTT	CASKVQESEKLFF
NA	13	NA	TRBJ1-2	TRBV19	TGTGCCAGTAGTATAGATACCCGCGATGGCTACACCTTC	CASSIDTRDGYTF
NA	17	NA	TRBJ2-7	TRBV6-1	TGTGCCAGAGTAAATCTAAAAACCGGGACGGACAGCTACGAGCAGTACTTC	CARVNLKTGTDSYEQYF
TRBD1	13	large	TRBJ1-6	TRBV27	TGTGCCAGCACCAGGGGGAGAGGATCACCCCTCCACTTT	CASTRGRGSPLHF
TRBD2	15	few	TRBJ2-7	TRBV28	TGTGCCAGCAGTTTATTAGCGGGAGGGTCCCACGAGCAGTACTTC	CASSLLAGGSHEQYF
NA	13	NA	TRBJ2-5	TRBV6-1	TGTGCCAGCAGCCCTATCAACCAAGAGACCCAGTACTTC	CASSPINQETQYF
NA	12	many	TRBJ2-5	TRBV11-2	TGTGCCAGCAGCTTTATCGGAGAGACCCAGTACTTC	CASSFIGETQYF
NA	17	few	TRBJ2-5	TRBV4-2	TGTGCCAGCAGCACCTCCCCCGGGACACAGTACCAAGAGACCCAGTACTTC	CASSTSPGTQYQETQYF
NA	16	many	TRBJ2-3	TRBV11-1	TGTGCCAGCAGCCCCGAGAGAAGGGCGAGAGGAGATACGCAGTATTTT	CASSPERRARGDTQYF
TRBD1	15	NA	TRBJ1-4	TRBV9	TGTGCCAGCAGCGGCAGACAGGGAACTAATGAAAAACTGTTTTTT	CASSGRQGTNEKLFF
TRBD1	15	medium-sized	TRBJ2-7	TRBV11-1	TGTGCCAGCAGCTGGGGGACAGGGGGGCCCTACGAGCAGTACTTC	CASSWGTGGPYEQYF
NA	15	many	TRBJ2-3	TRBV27	TGTGCCAGCACCCTGGGCAGTTCCTTCTTAGATACGCAGTATTTT	CASTLGSSFLDTQYF
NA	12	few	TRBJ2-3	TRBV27	TGTGCCAGCAGTTTAACGTCGATCCCTCAGTATTTT	CASSLTSIPQYF
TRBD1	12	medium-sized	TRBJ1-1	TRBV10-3	TGTGCCATCAGTGAGACACAGGGGGTAGGTTTCTTT	CAISETQGVGFF
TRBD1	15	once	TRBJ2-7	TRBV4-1	TGCGCCAGCAGCCAAGCCGGGACAGGGAAATACGAGCAGTACTTC	CASSQAGTGKYEQYF
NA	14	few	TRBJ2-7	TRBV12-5	TGTGCTAGTGGTTTGACAGGTATCCTCTACGAGCAGTACTTC	CASGLTGILYEQYF
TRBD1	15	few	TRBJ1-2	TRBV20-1	TGCAGTGCTAGAGACCCCCGGACAGGCGGGAGAGGCTACACCTTC	CSARDPRTGGRGYTF
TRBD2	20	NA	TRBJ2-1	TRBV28	TGTGCCAGCAGTTTATATATGATGGGGGGGGAAGACGGCTCCTACAATGAGCAGTTCTTC	CASSLYMMGGEDGSYNEQFF
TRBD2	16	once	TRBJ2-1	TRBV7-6	TGTGCCAGCAGCTCGGGGCCGGGACTAGCGGTAAATGAGCAGTTCTTC	CASSSGPGLAVNEQFF
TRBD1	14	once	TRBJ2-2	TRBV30	TGTGCCTGGATCCTCGGACAGGGGGCCGGGGAGCTGTTTTTT	CAWILGQGAGELFF
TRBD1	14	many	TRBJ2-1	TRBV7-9	TGTGCCAGCAGCTTTACAGGGGGAGGCGATGAGCAGTTCTTC	CASSFTGGGDEQFF
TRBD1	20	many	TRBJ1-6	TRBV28	TGTGCCAGCAGTTTACAAATTGCTTCTGTTCGGGACAGAATTTCTAACAGTCTCCACTTT	CASSLQIASVRDRISNSLHF
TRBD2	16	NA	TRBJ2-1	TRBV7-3	TGTGCCAGCAGCCTAAGAGCGGGAGTGTCAAACGGTGAGCAGTTCTTC	CASSLRAGVSNGEQFF
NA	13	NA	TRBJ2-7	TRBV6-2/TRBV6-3	TGTGCCAGCAGTTACCGCAGTACTAGCGAGCAGTACTTC	CASSYRSTSEQYF
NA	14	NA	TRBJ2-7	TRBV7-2	TGTGCCAGCAGCTTAGCCGGGGGCGGCTACGAGCAGTACTTC	CASSLAGGGYEQYF
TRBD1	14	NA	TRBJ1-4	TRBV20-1	TGCAGTGCTACCGGGACAGCAACTAATGAAAAACTGTTTTTT	CSATGTATNEKLFF
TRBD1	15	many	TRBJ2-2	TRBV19	TGTGCCAGCCGACCTGCAGGGGGAGTTCCCGGGGAGCTGTTTTTT	CASRPAGGVPGELFF